The clone carrying this TCR beta chain was seen at least ten times. Its antigen is not known. This entry is derived from a study of T-cell reconstitution after alpha-beta-depleted transplantation in children. Study-wide results and limits: Newly produced T cells mostly accounted for T-cell counts and diversity one year post-transplant.

It was with unique molecular identifiers that the TCRbeta library was prepared. Each CDR3 protein is one row after TCRdb ran MiXCR on the PCR reads. This sample has 85,000 to 120,000 distinct CDR3 sequences, with 4.5% to 7.5% found just once. The clonotype comes from a female patient aged 2 to 10 who had a stem cell transplant for Fanconi anemia, so the T cells may come from the graft donor. Sample: PBMCs, mostly from graft donor cells, taken 60 days after TCRalphabeta/CD19-depleted stem cell transplant.

DNA for the CDR3: TGTGCCAGCAGCTCAGACCTATCCCCCTATAATTCACCCCTCCACTTT. Its translation: CASSSDLSPYNSPLHF. The chain employs TRBV9 and TRBJ1-6; D is undetermined. The germline V and J ends were trimmed by 4 bases and 2 bases, with 13 bases remaining between them. There are 16 residues in the CDR3. Germline CDR1 SGDLS, CDR2 YYNGEE.